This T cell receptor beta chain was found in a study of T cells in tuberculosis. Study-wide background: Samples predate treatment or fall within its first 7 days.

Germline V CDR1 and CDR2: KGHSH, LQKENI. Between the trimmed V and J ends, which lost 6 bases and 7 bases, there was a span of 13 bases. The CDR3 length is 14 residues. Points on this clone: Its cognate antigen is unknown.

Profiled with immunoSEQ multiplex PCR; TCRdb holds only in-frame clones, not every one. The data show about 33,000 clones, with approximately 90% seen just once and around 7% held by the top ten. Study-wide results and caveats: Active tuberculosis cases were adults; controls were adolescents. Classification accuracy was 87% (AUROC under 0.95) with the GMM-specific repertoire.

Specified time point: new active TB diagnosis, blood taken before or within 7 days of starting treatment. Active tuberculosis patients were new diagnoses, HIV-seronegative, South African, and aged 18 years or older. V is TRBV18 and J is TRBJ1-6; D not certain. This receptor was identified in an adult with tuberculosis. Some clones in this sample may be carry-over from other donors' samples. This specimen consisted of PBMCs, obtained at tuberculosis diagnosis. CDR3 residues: CASSHRDVNSPLHF. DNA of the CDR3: TGTGCCAGCTCGCACCGGGATGTGAATTCACCCCTCCACTTT.